The 30 T cell receptor beta chains in this list originate from one sample, sequenced in a study of T cells in Graves' hyperthyroidism and ophthalmopathy. TCR beta CDR3 region amplification was performed from RNA transcripts. An initial round of RT-PCR targeting the TCR CDR3 relied on the HTBI primer set. Each CDR3 protein gets one entry after TCRdb re-called the multiplex PCR reads with MiXCR. Of around 800,000 distinct CDR3 sequences in the sample, approximately 40% were seen once. The sample comprised blood. These receptors were collected from a man aged 18 to 30 with Graves' hyperthyroidism.

As for this clonotype: This may stem from a read error, because a much larger clone lies one nucleotide away. The rearrangement uses TRBV2 and TRBJ2-5; 10 bases agree with TRBD2. V was clipped by 3 bases and J by 3 bases; unmatched bases: 10. CDR1 and CDR2 (germline): SNHLY, FYNNEI. This CDR3 comprises 17 residues. CDR3 bases: TGTGCCAGCAGTGACGCAATCGCCACTAGCGGGAAAGAGACCCAGTACTTC. This encodes CASSDAIATSGKETQYF.

This CDR3 reads CASGLAGDADQPQHF. The CDR3 DNA reads as TGTGCTAGTGGTTTGGCCGGGGACGCAGATCAGCCCCAGCATTTT. The V gene is TRBV12-3 or TRBV12-4, the J gene TRBJ1-5, with a possible D match to TRBD1 (5 bases). The CDR3 length is 15 residues.

This clonotype was found many times. The chain employs TRBV12-3 or TRBV12-4 and TRBJ1-5, with D tentatively TRBD1 (6 bases). Deletions cut 5 bases from V and 6 bases from J, with 14 bases between. The CDR3 sequence is 14 residues long. The CDR3 region is CASSPGVQGQPQHF. CDR3 DNA sequence: TGTGCCAGCAGTCCAGGGGTGCAAGGTCAGCCCCAGCATTTT.

This clonotype came up a few times. The chain is built from TRBV20-1 and TRBJ1-1; D not certain. CDR1 is DFQATT, CDR2 SNEGSKA, per germline (reference sequence). V lost 5 bases to trimming and J lost 2 bases, with 15 bases between them. This CDR3 is 14 amino acids long. Here the CDR3 reads CSAFIDVTNTEAFF. CDR3 bases: TGCAGTGCTTTCATCGATGTTACCAACACTGAAGCTTTCTTT.

The chain combines TRBV6-5 with TRBJ1-6, with TRBD1 matching over 12 bases. The germline CDR1 and CDR2 sequences are MNHEY and SVGAGI. V lost 6 bases to trimming and J lost 13 bases; unmatched junction nucleotides: 7. There are 14 residues in the CDR3. CDR3 in DNA: TGTGCCAGCAGGCCGGGACAGGGGGCCACTCCCCTCCACTTT. Translating it yields CASRPGQGATPLHF.

A few counts support this clonotype. The junction departs from germline at one end; a sequencing error may be responsible. J is TRBJ2-7 and V is TRBV2; 7 positions match TRBD1. The CDR3 consists of 14 residues. From germline, CDR1 is SNHLY and CDR2 FYNNEI. The CDR3 DNA reads as TGCGCCAGCAGCTCACCGGGACAGAAATACGAGCAGTACTTC. Protein product: CASSSPGQKYEQYF. The full variable domain, rest sourced from reference TRBV2 and TRBJ2-7, is EPEVTQTPSHQVTQMGQEVILRCVPISNHLYFYWYRQILGQKVEFLVSFYNNEISEKSEIFDDQFSVERPDGSNFTLKIRSTKLEDSAMYFCASSSPGQKYEQYFGPGTRLTVT.

A note on this clonotype: One junction end disagrees with the germline gene, perhaps due to a read error. V is TRBV7-9 and J is TRBJ1-6, with TRBD1 as a possible D gene (5 bases). This CDR3 has 16 residues. The germline V gene encodes CDR1 SEHNR and CDR2 FQNEAQ (reference sequence). CDR3 loop: CASSQDRRGTSSPLHF. Here the CDR3 DNA reads TGCGCCAGCAGCCAAGATCGTCGGGGGACTAGTTCACCCCTCCACTTT. Based on the CDR3 plus reference TRBV7-9 and TRBJ1-6, the full variable domain is DTGVSQNPRHKITKRGQNVTFRCDPISEHNRLYWYRQTLGQGPEFLTYFQNEAQLEKSRLLSDRFSAERPKGSFSTLEIQRTEQGDSAMYLCASSQDRRGTSSPLHFGNGTRLTVT.

For the CDR3, the DNA is TGTGCCAGCAGTCACGGGACAGGGGGCGAGCAGTACTTC. This sequence encodes CASSHGTGGEQYF. This chain joins TRBV27 and TRBJ2-7; 11 positions match TRBD1. Germline V CDR1 and CDR2: MNHEY, SMNVEV (reference sequence). The CDR3 loop spans 13 amino acids. V gave up 5 bases and J gave up 6 bases; unmatched junction bases: 3.

J is TRBJ1-1 and V is TRBV19, with no clear D. V was cut by 5 bases and J by 5 bases, with 18 bases left in between. CDR1 LNHDA and CDR2 SQIVND come from the germline V gene (reference sequence). This CDR3 region has 15 residues. CDR3 protein: CASSPPMPEGTEAFF. CDR3 DNA: TGTGCCAGTAGTCCACCTATGCCGGAAGGGACTGAAGCTTTCTTT. Drawing the rest from reference TRBV19 and TRBJ1-1, the complete variable domain is DGGITQSPKYLFRKEGQNVTLSCEQNLNHDAMYWYRQDPGQGLRLIYYSQIVNDFQKGDIAEGYSVSREKKESFPLTVTSAQKNPTAFYLCASSPPMPEGTEAFFGQGTRLTVV.

This clonotype showed up many times. This chain uses TRBV20-1 with TRBJ2-7, with 9 bases matching TRBD1. The CDR3 extends over 12 amino acids. The germline gives CDR1 DFQATT, CDR2 SNEGSKA (reference sequence). V lost 8 bases, J lost 2 bases, and 4 bases stayed unmatched. CDR3 sequence (DNA): TGCAGTTCCGGGACAGGGCCCTACGAGCAGTACTTC. It encodes CSSGTGPYEQYF.

The V gene is TRBV7-3, the J gene TRBJ2-2, with D unclear. The CDR3 length is 14 residues. Per germline, CDR1 SGHTA and CDR2 FQGTGA. Deletions cut 0 bases from V and 5 bases from J, with 7 bases between. The CDR3 DNA is TGTGCCAGCAGCTTAACTGTCCGGACCGGGGAGCTGTTTTTT. Translating it yields CASSLTVRTGELFF.

This clonotype appeared many times. V is TRBV20-1 and J is TRBJ2-6; no clear D. The germline CDR1 and CDR2 sequences are DFQATT and SNEGSKA (reference sequence). This CDR3 has 16 residues. Trimming cost V 3 bases and J 1 base, with 13 bases left between them. CDR3: CSASSDLGSGANVLTF. DNA of the CDR3: TGCAGTGCTAGCAGCGATTTGGGTTCTGGGGCCAACGTCCTGACTTTC.

This clonotype has just a few counts. The chain carries TRBV9 and TRBJ1-6; possibly TRBD1 for D (5 bases). This CDR3 has 14 residues. V gave up 3 bases and J gave up 5 bases, with 9 bases separating them. The germline CDR1 and CDR2 sequences are SGDLS and YYNGEE. CDR3 in DNA: TGTGCCAGCAGCGAGGGGCCCGATAATTCACCCCTCCACTTT. It translates to CASSEGPDNSPLHF.

CDR3 amino acids: CSVDRLPRGGPGELFF. Written as DNA, the CDR3 is TGCAGCGTTGACCGGCTACCTCGGGGCGGACCCGGGGAGCTGTTTTTT. The chain joins TRBV29-1 to TRBJ2-2; either TRBD1 or TRBD2 may fit D (5 bases each). The CDR3 extends over 16 amino acids. V was cut by 3 bases and J by 6 bases, with 20 bases left in between. In germline, CDR1 is SQVTM, CDR2 ANQGSEA.

This CDR3 reads CASTVGDRGYTEAFF. The CDR3 region has the DNA TGTGCCAGCACCGTAGGGGACAGGGGATATACTGAAGCTTTCTTT. This sequence joins TRBV11-2 and TRBJ1-1, with TRBD1 matching 10 bases. Germline assignment: CDR1 SGHAT and CDR2 FQNNGV. The CDR3 loop spans 15 amino acids. With V trimmed by 7 bases and J by 5 bases, 10 bases remained unmatched.

This clonotype came up once. The rearrangement uses TRBV5-1 and TRBJ2-6; D might be TRBD1 (6 bases). The germline V gene encodes CDR1 SGHRS and CDR2 YFSETQ. Trimming cost V 4 bases and J 2 bases, with 19 bases left between them. This CDR3 spans 18 amino acids. The CDR3 bases are TGCGCCAGCAGCCAGGTAACAGGGACCCAAACTGGGGCCAACGTCCTGACTTTC. This sequence encodes CASSQVTGTQTGANVLTF.

The gene calls are TRBV7-2 and TRBJ2-5; TRBD2 agrees at 8 bases. CDR1 is SGHTA, CDR2 FQGNSA, per germline. The CDR3 is 15 residues long. J gave up 7 bases and V 5 bases, and 12 bases lay outside the gene matches. CDR3 residues: CASSQERTSGSTQYF. The DNA of the CDR3 is TGTGCCAGCAGCCAAGAACGAACTAGCGGATCGACCCAGTACTTC.

This clonotype was observed at least ten times. The rearrangement uses TRBV2 and TRBJ2-7; 9 bases line up with TRBD1. V gave up 4 bases and J gave up 4 bases; unmatched junction bases: 11. The CDR3 has 16 residues. Per germline, CDR1 SNHLY and CDR2 FYNNEI. The CDR3 nucleotides are TGTGCCAGCAGTGTTCTATCGGGACAGGGTCTATACGAGCAGTACTTC. Its translation is CASSVLSGQGLYEQYF.

This clonotype was seen at least ten times. The gene calls are TRBV24-1 and TRBJ1-5, with 7 positions matching TRBD1. The CDR3 runs to 14 residues. The ends lost 4 bases at V and 7 bases at J; junction bases unmatched: 6. Germline V lookup: CDR1 KGHDR, CDR2 SFDVKD. CDR3 region: CATSEWDSRQPQHF. Written as DNA, the CDR3 is TGTGCCACCAGTGAATGGGACAGTAGGCAGCCCCAGCATTTT.

This rearrangement joins TRBV14 to TRBJ2-2, with 11 bases fitting TRBD2. Germline CDR1 and CDR2: SGHDN and FVKESK. Germline trimming cut 1 base from V and 7 bases from J; bases unmatched to any gene: 8. CDR3 length equals 17 residues. CDR3 region: CASSQALAGGLIGELFF. CDR3 coding DNA: TGTGCCAGCAGCCAAGCTCTAGCGGGAGGATTGATCGGGGAGCTGTTTTTT.

This clonotype was counted a few times. The CDR3 bases are TGTGCCAGTAGTATCACAAAGAGCAATCAGCCCCAGCATTTT. Amino acid sequence: CASSITKSNQPQHF. The chain joins TRBV19 to TRBJ1-5, with D uncertain. Trimming stripped 3 bases from V and 1 base from J, with 7 bases between. The CDR3 totals 14 residues. The germline gives CDR1 LNHDA, CDR2 SQIVND (reference sequence).

The chain is built from TRBV27 and TRBJ2-7, with TRBD1 as a possible D gene (5 bases). The V end was cut by 2 bases, the J end by 0 bases, with 8 bases between. This CDR3 spans 14 amino acids. Per germline, CDR1 MNHEY and CDR2 SMNVEV (reference sequence). Here the CDR3 reads CASSLDRDSYEQYF. The CDR3 nucleotides read TGTGCCAGCAGTTTAGACAGAGACTCCTACGAGCAGTACTTC.

This clonotype has a handful of counts. The chain uses TRBV5-5 and TRBJ1-1, with D tentatively TRBD1 (5 bases). The CDR3 spans 16 residues. Between the trimmed V and J ends, which lost 4 bases and 1 base, there was a span of 17 bases. Germline CDR1 reads SGHKS; CDR2 reads YYEKEE (reference sequence). The CDR3 coding sequence is TGTGCCAGCAGCCCGGAACCGGGGACCCCGAACACTGAAGCTTTCTTT. Amino acid sequence: CASSPEPGTPNTEAFF.

This clonotype was picked up many times. The chain carries TRBV19 and TRBJ1-1; perhaps TRBD1 as D (5 bases). Germline loops: CDR1 LNHDA, CDR2 SQIVND (reference sequence). V was trimmed by 7 bases and J by 0 bases, leaving 12 bases between them. The CDR3 extends over 14 amino acids. CDR3 in amino acids: CASNEMGLNTEAFF. DNA of the CDR3: TGTGCCAGTAATGAGATGGGACTGAACACTGAAGCTTTCTTT.

The gene calls are TRBV29-1 and TRBJ1-1; D is unresolved. Germline V gene sequence: CDR1 SQVTM, CDR2 ANQGSEA. V was clipped by 8 bases and J by 1 base, with 14 bases between them. This CDR3 region has 13 residues. CDR3: CSFCTAANTEAFF. Here the CDR3 DNA reads TGCAGCTTCTGCACCGCAGCGAACACTGAAGCTTTCTTT. The whole variable domain, remainder taken from reference TRBV29-1 and TRBJ1-1, is SAVISQKPSRDICQRGTSLTIQCQVDSQVTMMFWYRQQPGQSLTLIATANQGSEATYESGFVIDKFPISRPNLTFSTLTVSNMSPEDSSIYLCSFCTAANTEAFFGQGTRLTVV.

This chain links TRBV29-1 with TRBJ1-2, with D maybe TRBD1 (6 bases). The germline V gene has CDR1 SQVTM and CDR2 ANQGSEA. The CDR3 totals 12 residues. CDR3 in amino acids: CGGGGDNYGYTF. The CDR3 region has the DNA TGCGGCGGAGGGGGGGACAACTATGGCTACACCTTC.

This clonotype was counted at least ten times. The chain joins TRBV10-3 to TRBJ1-5, with TRBD1 matching 10 bases. The CDR3 length is 13 residues. Germline CDR1 is ENHRY and CDR2 is SYGVKD. Unmatched junction bases numbered 5, after V lost 10 bases and J lost 5 bases. CDR3 bases: TGTGCCACCGGGACAGGGGTCGATCAGCCCCAGCATTTT. Amino acid sequence: CATGTGVDQPQHF.

This chain uses TRBV20-1 with TRBJ1-2; D perhaps matches TRBD1 (5 bases). There are 13 residues in the CDR3. Trimming left V 5 bases short and J 6 bases short, with 16 bases between. CDR1 DFQATT and CDR2 SNEGSKA come from the germline V gene (reference sequence). The CDR3 loop reads CSAHMGGIHGYTF. In DNA form, the CDR3 reads TGCAGTGCTCATATGGGGGGGATCCATGGCTACACCTTC.

This clonotype was observed many times. The chain is built from TRBV10-3 and TRBJ2-7; D could derive from TRBD1 or TRBD2 (6 bases each). Germline CDR1 reads ENHRY; CDR2 reads SYGVKD. This CDR3 has 15 amino acids. V was shortened by 2 bases and J by 7 bases, with 18 bases between the two germline ends. The CDR3, as DNA: TGTGCCATCAGTGAGCCGACGGGGGCCTACGCGGAGCAGTACTTC. This encodes CAISEPTGAYAEQYF.

This clonotype occurred a few times. The chain couples TRBV6-1 to TRBJ2-5; a weak D match, TRBD1 (5 bases). The CDR3 length is 16 residues. Deletions cut 1 base from V and 5 bases from J, with 17 bases between. Germline V gene sequence: CDR1 MNHNS, CDR2 SASEGT. The CDR3 DNA is TGTGCCAGCAGTGAAGAAAGTGGGGTGGGGCACGAGACCCAGTACTTC. This translates into CASSEESGVGHETQYF.